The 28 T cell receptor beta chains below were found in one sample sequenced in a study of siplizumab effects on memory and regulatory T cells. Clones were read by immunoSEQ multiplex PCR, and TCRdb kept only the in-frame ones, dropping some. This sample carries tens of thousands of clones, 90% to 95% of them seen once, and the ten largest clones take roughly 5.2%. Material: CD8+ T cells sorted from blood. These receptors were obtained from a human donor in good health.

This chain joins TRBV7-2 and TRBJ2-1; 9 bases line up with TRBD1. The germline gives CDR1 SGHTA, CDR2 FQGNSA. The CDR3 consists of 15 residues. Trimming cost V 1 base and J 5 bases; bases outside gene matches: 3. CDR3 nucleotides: TGTGCCAGCAGCTTAGTGGGACAGGGAAACAATGAGCAGTTCTTC. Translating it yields CASSLVGQGNNEQFF.

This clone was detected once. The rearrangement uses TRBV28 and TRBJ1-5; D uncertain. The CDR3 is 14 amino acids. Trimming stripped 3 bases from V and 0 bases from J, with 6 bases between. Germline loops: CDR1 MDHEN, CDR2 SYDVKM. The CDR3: CASSFFSSNQPQHF. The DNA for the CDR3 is TGTGCCAGCAGTTTCTTCAGTAGCAATCAGCCCCAGCATTTT. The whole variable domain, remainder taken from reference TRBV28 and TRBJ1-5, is DVKVTQSSRYLVKRTGEKVFLECVQDMDHENMFWYRQDPGLGLRLIYFSYDVKMKEKGDIPEGYSVSREKKERFSLILESASTNQTSMYLCASSFFSSNQPQHFGDGTRLSIL.

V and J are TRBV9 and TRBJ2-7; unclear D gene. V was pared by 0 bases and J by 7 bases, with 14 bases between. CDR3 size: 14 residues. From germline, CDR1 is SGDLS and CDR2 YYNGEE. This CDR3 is CASSVGEVPWEQYF. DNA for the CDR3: TGTGCCAGCAGCGTAGGCGAAGTCCCCTGGGAGCAGTACTTC.

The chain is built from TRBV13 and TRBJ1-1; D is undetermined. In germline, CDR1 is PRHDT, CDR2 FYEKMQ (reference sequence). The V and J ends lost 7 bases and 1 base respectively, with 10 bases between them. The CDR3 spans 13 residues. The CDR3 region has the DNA TGTGCCAGCATGAAGGGCTCGAACACTGAAGCTTTCTTT. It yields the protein CASMKGSNTEAFF.

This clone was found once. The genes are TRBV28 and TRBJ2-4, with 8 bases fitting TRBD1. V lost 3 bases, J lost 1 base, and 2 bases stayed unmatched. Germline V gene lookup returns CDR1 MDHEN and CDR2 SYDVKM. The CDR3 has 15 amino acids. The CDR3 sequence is CASSFRGLAKNIQYF. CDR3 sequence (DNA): TGTGCCAGCAGTTTCAGGGGGCTGGCCAAAAACATTCAGTACTTC.

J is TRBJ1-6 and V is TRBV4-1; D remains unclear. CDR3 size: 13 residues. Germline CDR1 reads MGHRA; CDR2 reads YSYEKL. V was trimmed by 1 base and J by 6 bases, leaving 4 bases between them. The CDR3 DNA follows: TGCGCCAGCAGCCAAGGGGGTAATTCACCCCTCCACTTT. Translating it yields CASSQGGNSPLHF.

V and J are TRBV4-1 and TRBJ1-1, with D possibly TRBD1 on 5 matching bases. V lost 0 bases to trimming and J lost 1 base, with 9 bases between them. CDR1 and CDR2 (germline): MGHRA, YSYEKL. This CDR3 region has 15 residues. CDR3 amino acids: CASSQEAGANTEAFF. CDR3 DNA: TGCGCCAGCAGCCAAGAGGCCGGGGCGAACACTGAAGCTTTCTTT.

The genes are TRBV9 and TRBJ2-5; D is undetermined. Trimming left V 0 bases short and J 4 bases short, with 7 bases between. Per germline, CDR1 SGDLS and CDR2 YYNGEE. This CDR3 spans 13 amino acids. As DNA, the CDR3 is TGTGCCAGCAGCGTAGTCCCCGGAGAGACCCAGTACTTC. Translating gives CASSVVPGETQYF.

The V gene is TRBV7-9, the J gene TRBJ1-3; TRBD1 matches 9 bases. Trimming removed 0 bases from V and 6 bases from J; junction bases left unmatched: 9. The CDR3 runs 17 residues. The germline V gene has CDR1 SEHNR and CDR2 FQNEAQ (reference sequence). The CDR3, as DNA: TGTGCCAGCAGCTTAGCCCCTGATGACAGGGGGACAAACACCATATATTTT. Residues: CASSLAPDDRGTNTIYF.

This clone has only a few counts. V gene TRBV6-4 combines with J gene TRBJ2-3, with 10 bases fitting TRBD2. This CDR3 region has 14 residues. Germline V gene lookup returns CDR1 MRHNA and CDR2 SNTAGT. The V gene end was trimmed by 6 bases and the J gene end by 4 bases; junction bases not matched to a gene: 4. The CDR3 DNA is TGTGCCAGCAGCCTAGCGGGGGTCCCAGATACGCAGTATTTT. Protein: CASSLAGVPDTQYF.

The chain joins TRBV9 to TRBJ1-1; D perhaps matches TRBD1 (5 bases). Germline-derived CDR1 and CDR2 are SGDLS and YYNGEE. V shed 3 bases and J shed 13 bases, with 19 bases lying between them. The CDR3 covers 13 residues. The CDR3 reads CASSDARWDDVFF. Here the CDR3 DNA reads TGTGCCAGCAGCGATGCCCGTTGGGACGATGTTTTCTTT.

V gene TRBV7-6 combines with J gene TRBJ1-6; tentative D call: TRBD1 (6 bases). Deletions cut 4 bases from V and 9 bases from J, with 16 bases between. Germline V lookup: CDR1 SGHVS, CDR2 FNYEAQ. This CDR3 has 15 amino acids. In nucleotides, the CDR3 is TGTGCCAGCAGCTGGGCGGAGGGGGAGAGTTCACCCCTCCACTTT. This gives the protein CASSWAEGESSPLHF.

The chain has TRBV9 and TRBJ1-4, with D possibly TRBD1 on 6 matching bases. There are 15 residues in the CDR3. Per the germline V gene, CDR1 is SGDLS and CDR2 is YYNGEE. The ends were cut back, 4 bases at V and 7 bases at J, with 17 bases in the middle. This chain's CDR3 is CASSPVGGGGEKLFF. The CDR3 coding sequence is TGTGCCAGCAGCCCAGTGGGGGGCGGGGGTGAAAAACTGTTTTTT. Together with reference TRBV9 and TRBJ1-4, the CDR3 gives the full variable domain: DSGVTQTPKHLITATGQRVTLRCSPRSGDLSVYWYQQSLDQGLQFLIQYYNGEERAKGNILERFSAQQFPDLHSELNLSSLELGDSALYFCASSPVGGGGEKLFFGSGTQLSVL.

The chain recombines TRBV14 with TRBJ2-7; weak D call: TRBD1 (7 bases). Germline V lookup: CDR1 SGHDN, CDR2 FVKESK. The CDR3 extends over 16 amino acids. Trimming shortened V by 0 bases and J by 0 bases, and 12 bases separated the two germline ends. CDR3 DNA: TGTGCCAGCAGCCAAGATCCGGGGGACAGCTCCTACGAGCAGTACTTC. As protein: CASSQDPGDSSYEQYF.

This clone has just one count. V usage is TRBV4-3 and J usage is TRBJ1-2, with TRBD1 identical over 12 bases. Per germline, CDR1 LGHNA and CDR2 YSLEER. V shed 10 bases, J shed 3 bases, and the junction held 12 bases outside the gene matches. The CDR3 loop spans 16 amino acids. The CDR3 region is CATTPGTGGGDYGYTF. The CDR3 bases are TGCGCCACCACTCCCGGGACAGGGGGCGGCGACTATGGCTACACCTTC.

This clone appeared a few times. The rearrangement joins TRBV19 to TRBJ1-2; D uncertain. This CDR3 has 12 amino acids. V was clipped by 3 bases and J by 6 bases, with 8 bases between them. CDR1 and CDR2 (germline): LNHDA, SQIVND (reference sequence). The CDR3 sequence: CASSIGVDGYTF. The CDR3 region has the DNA TGTGCCAGTAGTATCGGGGTTGATGGCTACACCTTC.

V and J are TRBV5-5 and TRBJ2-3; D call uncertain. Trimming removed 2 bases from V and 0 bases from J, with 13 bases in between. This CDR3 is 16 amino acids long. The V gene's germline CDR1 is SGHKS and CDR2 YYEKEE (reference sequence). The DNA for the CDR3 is TGTGCCAGCAGCTTAGCCCTCGTATCTAGCACAGATACGCAGTATTTT. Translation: CASSLALVSSTDTQYF.

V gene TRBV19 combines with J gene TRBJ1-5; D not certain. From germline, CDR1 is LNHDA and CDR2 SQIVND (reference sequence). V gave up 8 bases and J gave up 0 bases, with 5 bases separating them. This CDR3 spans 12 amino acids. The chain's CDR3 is CASGDSNQPQHF. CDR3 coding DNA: TGTGCCAGTGGGGATAGCAATCAGCCCCAGCATTTT.

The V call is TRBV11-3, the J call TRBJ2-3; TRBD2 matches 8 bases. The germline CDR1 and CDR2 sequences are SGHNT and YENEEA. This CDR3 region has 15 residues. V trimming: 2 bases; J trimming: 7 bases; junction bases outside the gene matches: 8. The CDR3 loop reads CASSLRGGLGNTQYF. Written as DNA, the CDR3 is TGTGCCAGCAGCTTACGGGGGGGCTTAGGAAATACGCAGTATTTT. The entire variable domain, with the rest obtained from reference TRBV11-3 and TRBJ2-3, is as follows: EAGVVQSPRYKIIEKKQPVAFWCNPISGHNTLYWYLQNLGQGPELLIRYENEEAVDDSQLPKDRFSAERLKGVDSTLKIQPAELGDSAVYLCASSLRGGLGNTQYFGPGTRLTVL.

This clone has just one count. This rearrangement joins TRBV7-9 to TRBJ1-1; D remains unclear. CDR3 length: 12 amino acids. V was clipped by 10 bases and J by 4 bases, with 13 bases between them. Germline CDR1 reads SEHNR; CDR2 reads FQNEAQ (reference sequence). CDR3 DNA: TGTGCCATACGGGCTCTTGGCACTGAAGCTTTCTTT. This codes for CAIRALGTEAFF.

For the CDR3, the DNA is TGTGCCAGCAGCTTAGCCAGTCTAGGCAATCAGCCCCAGCATTTT. This gives the protein CASSLASLGNQPQHF. This chain uses TRBV7-8 with TRBJ1-5; no definite D call. V shed 0 bases and J shed 2 bases, with 8 bases lying between them. This CDR3 contains 15 residues. Germline CDR1 SGHVS, CDR2 FQNEAQ.

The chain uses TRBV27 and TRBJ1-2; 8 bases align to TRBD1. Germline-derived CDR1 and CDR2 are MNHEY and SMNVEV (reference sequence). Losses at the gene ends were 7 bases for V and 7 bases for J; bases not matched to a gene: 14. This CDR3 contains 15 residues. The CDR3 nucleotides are TGTGCCAGCAAGCTTACCCAGGGGGCGCTTCTTGGCTACACCTTC. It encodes CASKLTQGALLGYTF.

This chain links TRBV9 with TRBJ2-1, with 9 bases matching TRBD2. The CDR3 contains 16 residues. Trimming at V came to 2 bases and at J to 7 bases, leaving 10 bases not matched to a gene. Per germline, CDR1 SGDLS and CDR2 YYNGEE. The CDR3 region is CASSVGSGTSWNEQFF. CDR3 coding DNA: TGTGCCAGCAGCGTGGGATCCGGGACTAGCTGGAATGAGCAGTTCTTC.

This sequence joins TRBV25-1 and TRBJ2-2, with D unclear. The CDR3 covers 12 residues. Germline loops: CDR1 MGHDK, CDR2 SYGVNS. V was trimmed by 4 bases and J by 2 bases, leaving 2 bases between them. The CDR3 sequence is CASSGNTGELFF. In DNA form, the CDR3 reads TGTGCCAGCAGTGGCAACACCGGGGAGCTGTTTTTT.

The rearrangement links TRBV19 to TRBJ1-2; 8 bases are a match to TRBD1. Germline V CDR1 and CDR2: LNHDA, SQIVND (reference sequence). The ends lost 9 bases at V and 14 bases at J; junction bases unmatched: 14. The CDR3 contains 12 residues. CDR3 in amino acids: CARLTQGGWRTF. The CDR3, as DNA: TGTGCCAGACTGACACAGGGGGGGTGGAGGACCTTC.

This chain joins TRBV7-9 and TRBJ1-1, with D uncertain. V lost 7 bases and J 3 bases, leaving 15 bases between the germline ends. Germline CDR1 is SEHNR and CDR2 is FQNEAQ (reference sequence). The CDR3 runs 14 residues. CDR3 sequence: CASTRGPADTEAFF. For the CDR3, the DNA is TGTGCCAGCACCCGAGGGCCCGCGGACACTGAAGCTTTCTTT.

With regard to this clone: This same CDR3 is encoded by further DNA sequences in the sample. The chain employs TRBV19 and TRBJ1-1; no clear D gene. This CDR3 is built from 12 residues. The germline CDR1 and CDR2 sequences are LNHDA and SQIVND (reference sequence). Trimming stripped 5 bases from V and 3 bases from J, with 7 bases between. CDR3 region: CASSGRYTEAFF. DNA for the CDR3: TGTGCCAGTAGTGGGAGATACACTGAAGCTTTCTTT. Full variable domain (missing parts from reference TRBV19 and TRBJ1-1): DGGITQSPKYLFRKEGQNVTLSCEQNLNHDAMYWYRQDPGQGLRLIYYSQIVNDFQKGDIAEGYSVSREKKESFPLTVTSAQKNPTAFYLCASSGRYTEAFFGQGTRLTVV.

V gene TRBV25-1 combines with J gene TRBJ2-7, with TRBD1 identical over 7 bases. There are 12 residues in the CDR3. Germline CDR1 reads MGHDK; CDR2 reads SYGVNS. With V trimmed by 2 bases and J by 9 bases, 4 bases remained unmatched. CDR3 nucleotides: TGTGCCAGCAGTGAACGGGACAGTTGGCAGTACTTC. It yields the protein CASSERDSWQYF.